These 27 T cell receptor beta chains originate from one sample sequenced in a study of cytomegalovirus exposure and HLA in healthy donors. The PCR used 60 Vbeta and 13 Jbeta primers. The data were produced by immunoSEQ multiplex PCR, yet TCRdb's version contains in-frame clones alone and is incomplete. The repertoire holds about 130,000 clones, with around 72% as singletons. The sample was PBMCs. All receptors come from a man aged 18 to 29 in good health and CMV-seropositive.

CDR3 nucleotide sequence: TGTGCCAGCAGACGGACAGGGATCTCCTACGAGCAGTACTTC. Its protein is CASRRTGISYEQYF. J is TRBJ2-7 and V is TRBV28; 8 bases are a match to TRBD1. CDR1 is MDHEN, CDR2 SYDVKM, per germline. The CDR3 extends over 14 amino acids. The trim removed 6 bases at V and 0 bases at J, leaving 4 bases unmatched.

The J gene is TRBJ2-5, the V gene TRBV5-4; 9 positions agree with TRBD1. V lost 4 bases and J lost 5; bases outside the gene matches: 6. The germline CDR1 and CDR2 sequences are SGHNT and YYREEE (reference sequence). The CDR3 has 14 residues. The CDR3 nucleotides read TGTGCCAGCAGCCCGGGACAGGGTACGGAGACCCAGTACTTC. This translates into CASSPGQGTETQYF.

The genes are TRBV7-2 and TRBJ2-7, with D tentatively TRBD2 (5 bases). The germline CDR1 and CDR2 sequences are SGHTA and FQGNSA. The CDR3 runs 14 residues. Deletions cut 2 bases from V and 7 bases from J, with 15 bases between. CDR3 loop: CASSLMATAEEQYF. CDR3 DNA sequence: TGTGCCAGCAGCTTAATGGCAACAGCGGAGGAGCAGTACTTC.

The chain carries TRBV18 and TRBJ1-6; 9 positions match TRBD1. The CDR3 has 15 residues. With 4 bases clipped from V and 10 bases from J, the junction kept 8 bases outside the gene matches. Germline lookup yields CDR1 KGHSH and CDR2 LQKENI. CDR3 in DNA: TGTGCCAGCTCACAAAAGGGACAGGGAGGATCACCCCTCCACTTT. Translated: CASSQKGQGGSPLHF. Combining the CDR3 with reference TRBV18 and TRBJ1-6 gives the whole variable domain NAGVMQNPRHLVRRRGQEARLRCSPMKGHSHVYWYRQLPEEGLKFMVYLQKENIIDESGMPKERFSAEFPKEGPSILRIQQVVRGDSAAYFCASSQKGQGGSPLHFGNGTRLTVT.

The chain links TRBV15 to TRBJ2-7; 10 bases agree with TRBD2. The CDR3 runs 17 residues. With V trimmed by 3 bases and J by 3 bases, 11 bases remained unmatched. Per the germline V gene, CDR1 is LNHNV and CDR2 is YYDKDF (reference sequence). The CDR3 DNA sequence: TGTGCCACCAGCAGGGCCCTAGCGGGAGCTTTAAGCTACGAGCAGTACTTC. As protein: CATSRALAGALSYEQYF.

The CDR3 bases are TGTGCCAGCAGCCCAGACAGACAAAACACTGAAGCTTTCTTT. Encoded protein: CASSPDRQNTEAFF. V gene TRBV7-3 combines with J gene TRBJ1-1, with D maybe TRBD1 (5 bases). The V gene's germline CDR1 is SGHTA and CDR2 FQGTGA. Trimming pared 5 bases from V and 2 bases from J, leaving 12 bases between. The CDR3 length is 14 residues.

This CDR3 is CASSLSGLWPQPQHF. The CDR3, as DNA: TGTGCCAGCAGTTTATCTGGACTGTGGCCACAGCCCCAGCATTTT. This sequence joins TRBV27 and TRBJ1-5, with D unclear. Germline V gives CDR1 MNHEY, CDR2 SMNVEV (reference sequence). This CDR3 spans 15 amino acids. The V and J ends lost 0 bases and 7 bases respectively, with 13 bases between them.

The chain joins TRBV19 to TRBJ1-1; TRBD1 is a possible D gene (5 bases). Deletions cut 7 bases from V and 7 bases from J, with 22 bases between. Germline CDR1 LNHDA, CDR2 SQIVND (reference sequence). The CDR3 runs to 15 residues. DNA of the CDR3: TGTGCCAGTAAGGATTTTGGGCAGGGTCGGAGTGAAGCTTTCTTT. Its protein is CASKDFGQGRSEAFF.

In DNA form, the CDR3 reads TGTGCCAGCAGCACCGTACTAGCGCCGAACACCGGGGAGCTGTTTTTT. Its translation: CASSTVLAPNTGELFF. V gene TRBV7-9 combines with J gene TRBJ2-2; TRBD2 matches 7 bases. With V trimmed by 5 bases and J by 0 bases, 6 bases remained unmatched. CDR3 length: 16 amino acids. Germline-derived CDR1 and CDR2 are SEHNR and FQNEAQ (reference sequence).

This chain links TRBV7-2 with TRBJ2-5, with a weak D call TRBD2 (5 bases). CDR3 length equals 14 residues. Germline CDR1 reads SGHTA; CDR2 reads FQGNSA. Deletions cut 2 bases from V and 4 bases from J, with 11 bases between. The CDR3 region has the DNA TGTGCCAGCAGCTTATTCCCAGGAGGAGAGACCCAGTACTTC. It translates to CASSLFPGGETQYF.

The V and J genes are TRBV7-9 and TRBJ2-5, with 7 bases fitting TRBD1. The CDR3 runs 15 residues. V dropped 5 bases and J dropped 2; count of bases not matched to a gene: 8. Germline-derived CDR1 and CDR2 are SEHNR and FQNEAQ (reference sequence). For the CDR3, the DNA is TGTGCCAGCAGCCCCCAGACAGGGTTACAAGAGACCCAGTACTTC. Translation: CASSPQTGLQETQYF.

This clone came up once. This chain joins TRBV7-9 and TRBJ1-6, with 10 bases aligning to TRBD1. After removal of 5 bases from V and 7 bases from J, the junction contained 2 bases not matched to a gene. This CDR3 spans 14 amino acids. Per germline, CDR1 SEHNR and CDR2 FQNEAQ (reference sequence). This CDR3 is CASSPDRGNSPLHF. DNA of the CDR3: TGTGCCAGCAGCCCGGACAGGGGGAATTCACCCCTCCACTTT.

The chain employs TRBV5-6 and TRBJ2-7; perhaps TRBD1 as D (5 bases). V dropped 4 bases and J dropped 5 bases, with 13 bases sitting between them. This CDR3 has 13 amino acids. Germline-derived CDR1 and CDR2 are SGHDT and YYEEEE. The CDR3 nucleotides are TGTGCCAGCAGCCAAGCAGGGATCCACGAGCAGTACTTC. This sequence encodes CASSQAGIHEQYF.

This clone turned up a few times. This sequence joins TRBV18 and TRBJ2-7; TRBD1 aligns across 9 bases. The J segment lost 2 bases and the V segment lost 3 bases, leaving 11 bases of the junction unmatched. The CDR3 loop spans 17 amino acids. Germline values: CDR1 KGHSH, CDR2 LQKENI. The CDR3 DNA reads TGTGCCAGCTCACCGCGTCCGGGACAGGGCTTCCCCTACGAGCAGTACTTC. Protein product: CASSPRPGQGFPYEQYF.

This chain joins TRBV6-1 and TRBJ1-4; 9 positions agree with TRBD1. V dropped 3 bases and J dropped 6; count of bases not matched to a gene: 2. The CDR3 has 14 residues. Per the germline V gene, CDR1 is MNHNS and CDR2 is SASEGT. CDR3 in amino acids: CASSETGGDEKLFF. Written as DNA, the CDR3 is TGTGCCAGCAGTGAGACAGGGGGGGATGAAAAACTGTTTTTT.

V usage is TRBV27 and J usage is TRBJ2-3; D ambiguous. The CDR3 runs 14 residues. Germline V gene data show CDR1 as MNHEY and CDR2 as SMNVEV (reference sequence). Deletions cut 3 bases from V and 2 bases from J, with 9 bases between. CDR3 in amino acids: CASSFTQLTDTQYF. The DNA for the CDR3 is TGTGCCAGCAGTTTTACACAGCTCACAGATACGCAGTATTTT.

This clone was found a few times. The V gene is TRBV4-1, the J gene TRBJ1-5; D gene uncertain. The CDR3 is 12 residues long. V lost 8 bases and J lost 11, with 16 bases in between. Germline CDR1 and CDR2: MGHRA and YSYEKL. The DNA for the CDR3 is TGCGCCAGCCGAGGAGGTTTAGGCGCCCAGCATTTT. It specifies CASRGGLGAQHF.

The V and J genes are TRBV6-8 and TRBJ2-2; D call uncertain. From germline, CDR1 is MNHGY and CDR2 SAAAGT. The CDR3 has 14 amino acids. Trimming removed 9 bases from V and 2 bases from J, with 13 bases in between. For the CDR3, the DNA is TGTGCCAGTAAGCCAAGCCTCAACACCGGGGAGCTGTTTTTT. It yields the protein CASKPSLNTGELFF.

V and J are TRBV2 and TRBJ1-2, with 7 nucleotides matching TRBD1. This CDR3 comprises 16 residues. The V segment lost 9 bases and the J segment 8 bases; nucleotides outside the gene matches: 21. CDR1 and CDR2 from the germline V gene are SNHLY and FYNNEI. The CDR3 reads CARTITTGTASIGYTF. The CDR3 nucleotides are TGTGCCAGGACAATAACGACCGGGACAGCGTCTATCGGCTACACCTTC.

The chain is built from TRBV4-3 and TRBJ2-2, with 9 positions matching TRBD2. The CDR3 extends over 16 amino acids. CDR1 and CDR2 (germline): LGHNA, YSLEER. Trimming cost V 1 base and J 6 bases; bases outside gene matches: 6. For the CDR3, the DNA is TGCGCCAGCAGCCAAGTGGCTAGCGGGACCCCCGGGGAGCTGTTTTTT. Translating gives CASSQVASGTPGELFF.

This clone came up once. The chain joins TRBV30 to TRBJ1-1; no reliable D call. The germline V gene has CDR1 GTSNPN and CDR2 SVGIG (reference sequence). This CDR3 has 13 residues. Trimming stripped 2 bases from V and 4 bases from J, with 11 bases between. CDR3 DNA: TGTGCCTGGAGTTCTAAGTTGGTCACTGAAGCTTTCTTT. This gives the protein CAWSSKLVTEAFF.

The rearrangement uses TRBV10-3 and TRBJ1-4, with no clear D. Germline values: CDR1 ENHRY, CDR2 SYGVKD. The CDR3 totals 14 residues. With 4 bases removed from V and 10 bases from J, the gap between germline ends came to 16 bases. The CDR3: CAISAPQVGGKLFF. The CDR3 bases are TGTGCCATCAGTGCTCCGCAGGTCGGTGGAAAACTGTTTTTT.

This clone was detected many times. The V and J genes are TRBV6-6 and TRBJ2-7, with D hard to call. CDR1 is MNHNY and CDR2 is SVGAGI in the germline V gene (reference sequence). Trimming cost V 2 bases and J 4 bases, with 9 bases left between them. This CDR3 has 13 amino acids. The CDR3: CASSYLVGYEQYF. In DNA form, the CDR3 reads TGTGCCAGCAGTTACCTAGTCGGTTACGAGCAGTACTTC.

The chain is built from TRBV11-2 and TRBJ2-7; TRBD2 is a possible D gene (6 bases). The germline V gene encodes CDR1 SGHAT and CDR2 FQNNGV. CDR3 length equals 16 residues. V lost 3 bases and J lost 5, with 20 bases in between. In DNA form, the CDR3 reads TGTGCCAGCAGCTTTGGGGGGTGGGGAAACCCGGACGAGCAGTACTTC. Protein: CASSFGGWGNPDEQYF.

The V and J genes are TRBV7-8 and TRBJ2-7; D uncertain. Germline lookup yields CDR1 SGHVS and CDR2 FQNEAQ. The CDR3 spans 11 residues. V lost 2 bases and J 3 bases, leaving 2 bases between the germline ends. The CDR3 sequence is CASSLYYEQYF. DNA of the CDR3: TGTGCCAGCAGCTTATACTACGAGCAGTACTTC.

The CDR3 region is CASSYSPSRDKQAFF. Written as DNA, the CDR3 is TGTGCCAGCAGTTACTCTCCTTCCCGGGACAAACAAGCTTTCTTT. This chain links TRBV6-5 with TRBJ1-1, with D perhaps matching TRBD1 (6 bases). CDR1 is MNHEY, CDR2 SVGAGI, per germline. The CDR3 spans 15 residues. The V end was cut by 0 bases, the J end by 9 bases, with 17 bases between.

The chain links TRBV28 to TRBJ1-2; D is unresolved. The ends were cut back, 6 bases at V and 4 bases at J, with 15 bases in the middle. Germline CDR1 reads MDHEN; CDR2 reads SYDVKM. The CDR3 runs to 14 residues. The CDR3 coding sequence is TGTGCCAGCAGCGGCCGCGGCTCAATCTATGGCTACACCTTC. This gives the protein CASSGRGSIYGYTF.